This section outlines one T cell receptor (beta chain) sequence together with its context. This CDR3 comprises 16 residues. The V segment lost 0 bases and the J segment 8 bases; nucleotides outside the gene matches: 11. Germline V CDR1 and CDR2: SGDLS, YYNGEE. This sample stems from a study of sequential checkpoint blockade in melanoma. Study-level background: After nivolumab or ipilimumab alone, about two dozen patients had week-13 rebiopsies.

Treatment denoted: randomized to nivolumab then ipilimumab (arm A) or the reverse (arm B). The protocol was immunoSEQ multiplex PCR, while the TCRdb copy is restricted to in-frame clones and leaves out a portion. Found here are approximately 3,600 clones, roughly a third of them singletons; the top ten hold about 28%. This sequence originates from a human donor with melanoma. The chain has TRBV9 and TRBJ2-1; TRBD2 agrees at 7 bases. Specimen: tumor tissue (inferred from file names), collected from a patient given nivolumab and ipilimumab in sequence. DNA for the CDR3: TGTGCCAGCAGCGTAGCGGACCCGGGACTAAGTGATGAGCAGTTCTTC. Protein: CASSVADPGLSDEQFF.